The 8 T cell receptor beta chains below come from one sample, sequenced in a study of T-cell reconstitution after alpha-beta-depleted transplantation in children (dated by TCRdb to 2016 to 2017). The treatment or condition label, read with the paper, signifies: allogeneic hematopoietic cell transplantation with graft depleted of TCRalphabeta T cells and CD19 B cells. Library method: PCR. Sequencing instrument: Illumina HiSeq 2500. TCR libraries were prepared with molecular barcoding, using unique molecular identifiers to normalize TCRbeta repertoire quantification. TCRdb reran the public reads through fastp at Q25 and MiXCR, keeping productive beta chains. Each entry is one CDR3 protein sequence, shown with its most common DNA and genes. Counted in this sample were roughly 120,000 distinct CDR3 sequences; approximately 10% of them appeared once. The top ten constitute roughly a third of the sample.

The sequencing used PBMCs, collected before TCRalphabeta/CD19-depleted stem cell transplant. These TCRs come from a boy aged 2 to 9 with acute lymphoblastic leukemia, due to receive a stem cell transplant.

This chain connects TRBV3-1 to TRBJ2-1, with a weak D call TRBD2 (6 bases). The V end lost 0 bases, the J end lost 7 bases, and 19 bases lay between the germline ends. Germline V CDR1 and CDR2: LGHDT, YNNKEL (reference sequence). The CDR3 loop spans 17 amino acids. The chain's CDR3 is CASSQDLWGTPVNEQFF. The DNA for the CDR3 is TGTGCCAGCAGCCAAGATTTGTGGGGGACTCCGGTGAATGAGCAGTTCTTC.

This clonotype was observed a handful of times. CDR3 bases: TGTGCCAGCAGCTTACGACTAGCCCGATACAATGAGCAGTTCTTC. It translates to CASSLRLARYNEQFF. This chain uses TRBV7-2 with TRBJ2-1, with TRBD2 matching 7 bases. The CDR3 loop spans 15 amino acids. Germline V gene data show CDR1 as SGHTA and CDR2 as FQGNSA. The V and J ends lost 2 bases and 4 bases, in that order; junction bases with no gene match: 5. Variable domain in full (rest from reference TRBV7-2 and TRBJ2-1): GAGVSQSPSNKVTEKGKDVELRCDPISGHTALYWYRQSLGQGLEFLIYFQGNSAPDKSGLPSDRFSAERTGGSVSTLTIQRTQQEDSAVYLCASSLRLARYNEQFFGPGTRLTVL.

The rearrangement links TRBV27 to TRBJ2-3, with no clear D. Germline V gives CDR1 MNHEY, CDR2 SMNVEV (reference sequence). The V and J ends lost 1 base and 2 bases respectively, with 7 bases between them. This CDR3 is built from 14 residues. As DNA, the CDR3 is TGTGCCAGCAGTTTATTACCAGCCACAGATACGCAGTATTTT. This sequence encodes CASSLLPATDTQYF.

In its sample, this clonotype was seen a few times. This chain connects TRBV5-5 to TRBJ1-3; D unclear. Looked up from germline, CDR1 is SGHKS and CDR2 is YYEKEE (reference sequence). V was trimmed by 7 bases and J by 0 bases, leaving 8 bases between them. The CDR3 extends over 13 amino acids. The CDR3 sequence is CASGRRSGNTIYF. CDR3 coding DNA: TGTGCCAGCGGCCGGCGCTCTGGAAACACCATATATTTT. The whole variable domain, filled in from reference TRBV5-5 and TRBJ1-3, reads DAGVTQSPTHLIKTRGQQVTLRCSPISGHKSVSWYQQVLGQGPQFIFQYYEKEERGRGNFPDRFSARQFPNYSSELNVNALLLGDSALYLCASGRRSGNTIYFGEGSWLTVV.

This clonotype was recorded at least ten times. This chain joins TRBV6-6 and TRBJ1-5; D perhaps matches TRBD1 (6 bases). V lost 8 bases, J lost 8 bases, and 13 bases lay in between. Looked up from germline, CDR1 is MNHNY and CDR2 is SVGAGI (reference sequence). CDR3 length: 12 residues. Here the CDR3 DNA reads TGTGCCAGCGGTACCCCAGGGGAGCCCCAGCATTTT. This sequence encodes CASGTPGEPQHF.

CDR3 nucleotides: TGTGCCTGGAACATAGGGACCAGTGCTCCTTTCACAGATACGCAGTATTTT. This translates into CAWNIGTSAPFTDTQYF. This chain uses TRBV30 with TRBJ2-3; possibly TRBD1 or TRBD2 for D (5 bases each). V dropped 4 bases and J dropped 2 bases, with 22 bases sitting between them. Per germline, CDR1 GTSNPN and CDR2 SVGIG (reference sequence). This CDR3 has 17 residues.

A few counts support this clonotype. The chain combines TRBV12-3 or TRBV12-4 with TRBJ2-1; TRBD2 matches at 8 bases. V trimming: 3 bases; J trimming: 7 bases; junction bases outside the gene matches: 11. The CDR3 runs 16 residues. The CDR3 DNA sequence: TGTGCCAGCAGTTTTAGGACGGGAGGGTCGGGTAATGAGCAGTTCTTC. It encodes CASSFRTGGSGNEQFF.

The V call is TRBV3-1, the J call TRBJ2-1; no definite D call. V lost 2 bases to trimming and J lost 9 bases, with 11 bases between them. The length of the CDR3 is 13 residues. Germline values: CDR1 LGHDT, CDR2 YNNKEL (reference sequence). The CDR3 nucleotides are TGTGCCAGCAGCCAAATGGCTGCTGGTGAGCAGTTCTTC. This codes for CASSQMAAGEQFF.